The text below deals with one TCR beta chain. Its antigen remains unknown. These data are taken from a study of glioma-infiltrating T cells after dendritic cell vaccination. Study-level points and caveats: No direct clonality-survival link was found; a diverse polyclonal response may matter.

Germline CDR1 reads SGHDT; CDR2 reads YYEEEE. V was clipped by 4 bases and J by 0 bases; unmatched bases: 8. The CDR3 contains 17 residues. The primer mix had 60 V beta and 13 J beta primers. Measured with immunoSEQ multiplex PCR; TCRdb has only the in-frame clones, and not every one. Of about 92,000 clones listed, more than 75% are singletons. The sequence derives from a human donor with glioblastoma. J is TRBJ2-7 and V is TRBV5-6, with TRBD1 matching 12 bases. The sample consisted of blood, taken before dendritic cell vaccination. CDR3 DNA sequence: TGTGCCAGCAGCGCCGGGACAGGGGGCTTAAGCTCCTACGAGCAGTACTTC. This encodes CASSAGTGGLSSYEQYF.